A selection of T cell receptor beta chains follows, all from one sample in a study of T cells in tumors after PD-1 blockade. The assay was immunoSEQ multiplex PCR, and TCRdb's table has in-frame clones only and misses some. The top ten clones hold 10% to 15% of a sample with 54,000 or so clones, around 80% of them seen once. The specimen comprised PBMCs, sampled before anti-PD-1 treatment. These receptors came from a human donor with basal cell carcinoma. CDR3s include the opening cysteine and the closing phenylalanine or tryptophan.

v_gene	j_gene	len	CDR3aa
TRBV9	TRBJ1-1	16	CASSVVGRGTIAEAFF
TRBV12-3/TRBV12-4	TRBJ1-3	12	CASSLIGNTIYF
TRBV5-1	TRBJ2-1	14	CASSLDARYREQFF
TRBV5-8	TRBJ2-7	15	CASSLDPGTRDEQYF
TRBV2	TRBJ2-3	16	CASSEEWRGGSDTQYF
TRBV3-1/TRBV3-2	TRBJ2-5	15	CASSQGSGAGETQYF
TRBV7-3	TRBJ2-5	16	CASSPLTLAGQEIQYF
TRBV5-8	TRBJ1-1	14	CASSYGRRNTEAFF
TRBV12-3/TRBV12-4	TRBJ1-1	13	CASSFGGGTEAFF
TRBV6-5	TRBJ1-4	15	CASRVSGGKNEKLFF
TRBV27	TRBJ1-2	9	CASPLGYTF
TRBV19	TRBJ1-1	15	CASSITWGGDTEAFF
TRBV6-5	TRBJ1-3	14	CASSLGAVGNTIYF
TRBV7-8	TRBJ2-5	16	CASSFRTGINQETQYF
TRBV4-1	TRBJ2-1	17	CASSHLVGAGGWNEQFF
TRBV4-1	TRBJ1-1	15	CASSQDPAGNTEAFF
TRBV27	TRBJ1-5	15	CASSFGGNGNQPQHF
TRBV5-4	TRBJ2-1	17	CASSSDRGKSSYNEQFF
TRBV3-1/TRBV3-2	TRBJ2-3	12	CASSRRTDTQYF
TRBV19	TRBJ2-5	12	CASSPGGQTQYF